This TCR beta chain derives from a study of blood T cell repertoires in COVID-19. Study details: COVID-19 samples collected from the United States, Italy and Spain covered acute and convalescent phases.

Trimming stripped 6 bases from V and 0 bases from J, with 11 bases between. CDR3 length: 13 residues. Germline CDR1 reads SQVTM; CDR2 reads ANQGSEA. In the original processing: It was from reference gene primer amplification that nucleated cell counts were estimated. Repertoires were generated with immunoSEQ multiplex PCR, while TCRdb's copy carries only in-frame clones and drops some. Clonal size and the V and J genes are those of that table, whereas D and trimming came from the DNA. The sample records about 400,000 clones, over 85% being singletons. Assignments of participants to cohorts depended upon their own reported clinical history. Either two negative PCRs, clearance, or symptom resolution qualified Cohort 3 donors as recovered.

Sequencing was carried out using PBMCs or T cells enriched from blood (not recorded which). The chain combines TRBV29-1 with TRBJ1-2; D remains ambiguous. The source of this sequence is a woman in her twenties or thirties who had recovered from COVID-19. CDR3 bases: TGCAGCGTAGGTCCAGACACTAACTATGGCTACACCTTC. This codes for CSVGPDTNYGYTF.